This T cell receptor beta chain originates from a study of T cells in Graves' hyperthyroidism and ophthalmopathy. The CDR3 sequence is 13 residues long. V shed 10 bases and J 5 bases; nucleotides not matched to a gene: 8. Germline values: CDR1 SNHLY, CDR2 FYNNEI. The sample holds many counts of this clonotype. Every diagnosis used clinical symptoms, serum thyroxine and TRAb, thyroid ultrasound and orbital computed tomography. Each 10 ml fresh peripheral blood draw supplied the PBMCs. There were TCR beta CDR3 regions amplified from RNA transcripts. An initial round of RT-PCR targeting the TCR CDR3 relied on the HTBI primer set. TCRdb used MiXCR to reprocess the multiplex PCR reads, holding one entry per CDR3 protein. The repertoire holds hundreds of thousands of distinct CDR3 sequences, with roughly 14% as singletons.

The V call is TRBV2, the J call TRBJ2-4, with 7 positions matching TRBD1. The source of this sequence is a man between 18 and 29 years old with Graves' ophthalmopathy. The sequenced material came from blood. The CDR3 spells CANTRQGQNIQYF. For the CDR3, the DNA is TGTGCCAACACCAGACAGGGTCAAAACATTCAGTACTTC.